This record concerns one T cell receptor (beta chain) sequence. In its sample, this clonotype was seen a few times. The antigen this receptor binds is unknown. No clone much larger than this one lies a single base away; base qualities are absent. Per the germline V gene, MNHEY is the CDR1 and SVGEGT is the CDR2. Deletion took 6 bases off V and 1 base off J, with a span of 9 bases between the germline ends. The CDR3 runs 13 amino acids, cysteine and phenylalanine included. CDR3 DNA only is kept here, 39 bases in frame from base 1. This record belongs to a study of T-cell memory formation after mild COVID-19 (dated by TCRdb to the early 2020s). Notes on the research overall: TCR sequence clusters from the two donors were largely donor specific. T-cell clones expanding and contracting after mild COVID-19 in two donors were tracked by longitudinal TCRalpha and TCRbeta repertoire sequencing. The cohort was made up of two young adult volunteers, one female and one male, who were previously healthy. Broader findings and caveats from the paper: Clones contracting from day 15 to 85 had balanced CD4/CD8 phenotypes, while a second wave expanding from day 15 to 37 was biased towards CD4+. Contracting CD4+ clones appeared mostly in the CM and EM memory subsets, whereas CD8+ clones were enriched in EMRA. Only a couple of mild cases were covered in the study, and larger cohorts including severe cases with pre-infection samples were considered necessary. The detection of some responding clones in pre-infection memory suggests that pre-existing cross-reactive memory T cells joined the SARS-CoV-2 response. The second-wave clones that peaked on day 37 were not confirmed to be SARS-CoV-2 specific.

This sample was sequenced with an Illumina NovaSeq 6000. TCRalpha and TCRbeta cDNA libraries were built by 5'RACE with constant-segment primers, adding sample barcodes and unique molecular identifiers. RNA was extracted from every sample with Trizol reagent. Libraries were amplified in two PCR steps, with a second sample barcode and Illumina TruSeq adapters added in the second step. Libraries were sequenced on an Illumina NovaSeq with 2 x 150 bp paired-end reads. Turning to the authors' computational methods: With migec v1.2.7, reads were demultiplexed and then collapsed into UMI-guided consensus sequences. Using mixcr v2.1.11, UMI consensuses were aligned to TRA and TRB V and J templates and then assembled into clonotypes. Clonotypes were classified as expanded or contracted when called significant by both edgeR and NoisET, with noise models trained on biological replicates. For edgeR calls, the cutoffs were a false discovery rate-adjusted p below 0.01 and a log2 fold-change threshold of 1. As an exploratory analysis of dynamics, PCA with hierarchical clustering was applied to max-normalized trajectories of the 1000 most abundant clonotypes. The CD4 or CD8 phenotype of responding clones was assigned using the separately sequenced CD4+ and CD8+ repertoires. TCRdb reprocessing: public reads trimmed at Q25 with fastp, clones called with MiXCR, in-frame beta chains kept. Rows are combined by CDR3 protein, so each entry shows the most common genes and DNA. The V and J calls were not made by the authors but by TCRdb's processing. The sample data list about 110,000 distinct CDR3 sequences, and around 12% of these were observed just once. The leading ten clones occupy approximately 30% of the sample.

Ficoll-Paque density gradient centrifugation was used to isolate PBMCs. The chain was built from TRBV6-2 or TRBV6-3 and TRBJ1-1; the D segment could be TRBD1, given 6 matching bases. The source of this sequence is an adult woman who had mild COVID-19 (a few samples of this study predate the infection). The sample titles of this study are shuffled in the database, so cell type and time point are left out; the donor was told from shared clones. The source material was PBMCs or a T cell subset sorted from them (not recorded which). The nucleotide sequence reads TGTGCCAGCAGGGCGACAGGGAACACTGAAGCTTTCTTT. Translation gives CASRATGNTEAFF.